These 9 T cell receptor beta chains share one sample of origin, sequenced in a study of CD8+CD57+ T cells in acquired aplastic anemia. Genomic DNA templated the TCR beta VDJ and CDR3 profiling. TCRdb reanalysed the reads using MiXCR and keeps one entry per CDR3 protein. Found here are hundreds of thousands of distinct CDR3 sequences, approximately 33% of them singletons; the top ten hold about 0.8%. The patients chosen for sequencing had shown expansion of CD8+CD57+ cells (detected by flow cytometry). The sequenced sample consisted of sorted CD4+, CD8+, or CD8+CD57+ T cells (not recorded which) from PBMCs. The receptors originated from a human donor with aplastic anemia.

This clonotype has a handful of counts. For the CDR3, the DNA is TGTGCCAGCAGCCGGGACAGGGTAAAAACAGATACGCAGTATTTT. Its translation is CASSRDRVKTDTQYF. The chain has TRBV14 and TRBJ2-3; 9 nucleotides line up with TRBD1. Germline values: CDR1 SGHDN, CDR2 FVKESK. CDR3 length: 15 residues. Trimming at V came to 4 bases and at J to 3 bases, leaving 5 bases not matched to a gene.

With respect to this clonotype: This clone may be a read error of a much larger clone one base away. J is TRBJ1-3 and V is TRBV2; perhaps TRBD1 as D (5 bases). CDR3 length equals 15 residues. V gave up 6 bases and J gave up 0 bases, with 12 bases separating them. Germline V gene lookup returns CDR1 SNHLY and CDR2 FYNNEI. The chain's CDR3 is CASSAEGDSGNTIYF. The DNA for the CDR3 is TGTGCCAGCAGCGCCGAAGGGGACTCTGGAAACACCATATATTTT.

This clonotype was observed at least ten times. The chain recombines TRBV24-1 with TRBJ2-1, with 9 bases identical to TRBD2. The CDR3 covers 14 residues. Germline V gene lookup returns CDR1 KGHDR and CDR2 SFDVKD. J lost 5 bases, V lost 9 bases, and 7 bases had no gene match. The chain's CDR3 is CATGGREGNNEQFF. CDR3 sequence (DNA): TGTGCCACCGGAGGGCGGGAGGGCAACAATGAGCAGTTCTTC.

The V call is TRBV6-2 or TRBV6-3, the J call TRBJ1-5; perhaps TRBD1 as D (6 bases). CDR3 length: 12 residues. Germline CDR1 MNHEY, CDR2 SVGEGT. Trimming took off 11 bases at V and 3 bases at J, with 11 bases between the two ends. CDR3 nucleotides: TGTGCCGCACAGGGAAACAATCAGCCCCAGCATTTT. It specifies CAAQGNNQPQHF.

Notes on this clonotype: Given the absence of the conserved phenylalanine or tryptophan at the CDR3 end, a read error is likely. The limits of the CDR3 on the DNA are not certain, so only TCRdb's listed CDR3 is given. The genes are TRBV24-1 and TRBJ1-6; whether TRBD1, the table's D call, matches the DNA was not checked. With termini counted, the CDR3 has 8 amino acids. In germline, CDR1 is KGHDR, CDR2 SFDVKD. CDR3 sequence reads: CATSETGS.

Remarks on this clonotype: A read error is possible here, since a much larger clone lies one base away. This sequence joins TRBV10-3 and TRBJ2-2; D possibly corresponds to TRBD1 (6 bases). Germline V gene data show CDR1 as ENHRY and CDR2 as SYGVKD. V lost 0 bases to trimming and J lost 7 bases, with 21 bases between them. The CDR3 runs 18 residues. CDR3: CAISESSPGSGVNGELFF. CDR3 nucleotide sequence: TGTGCCATCAGTGAGTCGAGTCCAGGCTCAGGGGTAAACGGGGAGCTGTTTTTT.

V and J are TRBV9 and TRBJ2-1; 10 bases match TRBD2. CDR1 and CDR2 from the germline V gene are SGDLS and YYNGEE. The CDR3 totals 14 residues. V lost 4 bases and J lost 9; bases outside the gene matches: 7. The CDR3 DNA is TGTGCCAGCAGCTTTATAGCGGGGGGAGGTGAGCAGTTCTTC. It yields the protein CASSFIAGGGEQFF.

A note on this clonotype: A much larger clone lies a single base off, so this may be a read error. The chain carries TRBV10-3 and TRBJ1-4; no reliable D call. Trimming removed 2 bases from V and 8 bases from J, with 15 bases in between. CDR1 and CDR2 from the germline V gene are ENHRY and SYGVKD. This CDR3 has 15 residues. The CDR3 is CAISEGVPSREKLFF. CDR3 nucleotides: TGTGCCATCAGTGAGGGGGTCCCCAGTCGGGAAAAACTGTTTTTT.

The chain uses TRBV6-2 or TRBV6-3 and TRBJ1-3; TRBD1 is a possible D gene (5 bases). CDR3 length equals 15 residues. Germline V CDR1 and CDR2: MNHEY, SVGEGT. V was trimmed by 2 bases and J by 2 bases, leaving 10 bases between them. CDR3 residues: CASSYGGGPGNTIYF. CDR3 DNA: TGTGCCAGCAGTTACGGGGGAGGGCCTGGAAACACCATATATTTT.